This paragraph reports one T cell receptor beta chain. The antigen remains unidentified. These data are taken from a study of OX40 agonist ivuxolimab in advanced cancers. Study-wide background: Every 2 weeks, patients received ivuxolimab intravenously, dosed at 0.01 to 10 mg/kg. General study results and limits: Some of the nonresponding patients also showed low levels of normalized T-cell clonal expansion. On average, CD8+ T cells showed a greater number of expanded clones than CD4+.

The cohort excluded patients with autoimmune disease history or systemic immunosuppression. TCRdb keeps only in-frame clones here, not all; method: immunoSEQ multiplex PCR. Of 45,000 to 65,000 clones listed, 70% to 90% are singletons. The sequence came from an adult with an advanced solid tumor such as melanoma, head and neck, liver or kidney cancer. The sequencing here drew on CD4+ or CD8+ T cells sorted from blood, taken in a trial of the OX40 agonist ivuxolimab.

The chain's CDR3 is CASSQDPSVTGAGYEQYF. The DNA of the CDR3 is TGCGCCAGCAGCCAAGACCCTTCGGTGACGGGGGCTGGCTACGAGCAGTACTTC. The gene calls are TRBV4-3 and TRBJ2-7; D tentatively reads TRBD1 or TRBD2 (6 bases each). V was cut by 0 bases and J by 3 bases, with 21 bases left in between. This CDR3 region has 18 residues. CDR1 and CDR2 (germline): LGHNA, YSLEER.